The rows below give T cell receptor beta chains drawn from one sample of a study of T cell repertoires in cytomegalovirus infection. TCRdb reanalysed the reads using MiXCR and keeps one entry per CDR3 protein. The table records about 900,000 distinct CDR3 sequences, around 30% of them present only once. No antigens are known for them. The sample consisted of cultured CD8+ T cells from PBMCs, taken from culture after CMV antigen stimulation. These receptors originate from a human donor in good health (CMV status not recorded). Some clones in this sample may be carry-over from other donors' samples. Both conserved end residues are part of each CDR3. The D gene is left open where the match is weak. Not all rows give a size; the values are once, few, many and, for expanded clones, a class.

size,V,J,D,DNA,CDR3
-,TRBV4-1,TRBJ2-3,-,TGCGCCAGCAGCCAAGTTCCTGAAACAGATACGCAGTATTTT,CASSQVPETDTQYF
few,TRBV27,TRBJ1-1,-,TGTGCCAGCTCGAAAACGGGCAACACTGAAGCTTTCTTT,CASSKTGNTEAFF
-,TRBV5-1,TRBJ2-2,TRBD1,TGCGCCAGCAGTCCTCGACAGGGTTGGGTCGGGGAGCTGTTTTTT,CASSPRQGWVGELFF
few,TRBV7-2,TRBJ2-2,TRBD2,TGTGCCAGCAGCCACCATAGAGCGGGAAACACCGGGGAGCTGTTTTTT,CASSHHRAGNTGELFF
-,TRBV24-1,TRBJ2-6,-,TGTGCCACCAGTGGGAGGGCTGGGGCCAACGTCCTGACTTTC,CATSGRAGANVLTF
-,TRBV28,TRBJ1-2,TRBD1,TGTGCCAGCAGTTTGGTTCCCAGGGGGCCTACCCATGGCTACACCTTC,CASSLVPRGPTHGYTF
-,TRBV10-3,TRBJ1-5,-,TGTGCCATCAGTCTAACTGGGGGCGGAGATAGCAATCAGCCCCAGCATTTT,CAISLTGGGDSNQPQHF
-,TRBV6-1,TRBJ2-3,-,TGTGCCAGCAGTGAAGGACTAAGGATCCAGTATTTT,CASSEGLRIQYF
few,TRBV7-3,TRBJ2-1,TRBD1,TGTGCCAGCAGCTTAGAAGGGACAGGGGTGTACAATGAGCAGTTCTTC,CASSLEGTGVYNEQFF
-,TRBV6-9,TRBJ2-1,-,TGTGCCAGCAGTTATTCTAACAGGGTAGGGAACAATGAGCAGTTCTTC,CASSYSNRVGNNEQFF
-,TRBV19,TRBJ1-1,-,TGTGCCAAATACTCCAGGGTCCTGAACACTGAAGCTTTCTTT,CAKYSRVLNTEAFF
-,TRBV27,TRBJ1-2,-,TGTGCCAGCAGCCACTTTGGGGCGGCGGGGTATGGCTACACCTTC,CASSHFGAAGYGYTF
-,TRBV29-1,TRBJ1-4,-,TGCAGCTTGGAGCTTAATGAAAAACTGTTTTTT,CSLELNEKLFF
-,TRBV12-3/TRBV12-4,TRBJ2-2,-,TGTGCCAGCAGTTTCTTAAGGGGGGACACCGGGGAGCTGTTTTTT,CASSFLRGDTGELFF
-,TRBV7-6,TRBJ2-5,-,TGTGCCAGCAACGAGGGGGTAGGGGACCAAGAGACCCAGTACTTC,CASNEGVGDQETQYF
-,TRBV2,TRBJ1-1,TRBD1,TGTGCCAGCAGGGGACAGGAGAGAAAAGCTTTCTTT,CASRGQERKAFF
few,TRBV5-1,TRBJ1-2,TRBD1,TGCGCCAGCAGCTTGCGACAGGGGTCCTTCTATGGCTACACCTTC,CASSLRQGSFYGYTF
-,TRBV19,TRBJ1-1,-,TGTGCCAGTAGTATCGGGACATTCTTGACGAACACTGAAGCTTTCTTT,CASSIGTFLTNTEAFF
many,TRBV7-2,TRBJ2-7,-,TGTGCCAGCAGCCAACGGGATAGGAGCGCAACCCCTGGAGAGCAGTACTTC,CASSQRDRSATPGEQYF
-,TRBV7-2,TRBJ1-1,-,TGTGCCAGCAGCTCATGGGAAACTGAAGCTTTCTTT,CASSSWETEAFF
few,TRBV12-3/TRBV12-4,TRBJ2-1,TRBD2,TGTGCCAGCGGTGCGACTTCGCGGGGGGGCGGCGATGAGCAGTTCTTC,CASGATSRGGGDEQFF
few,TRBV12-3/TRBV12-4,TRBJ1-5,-,TGTGCCAGCAGTCTTAAAGGGGAGGGTGGCAATCAGCCCCAGCATTTT,CASSLKGEGGNQPQHF
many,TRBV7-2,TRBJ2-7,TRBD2,TGTGCCAGCAGCCACGGGGGACTAGAGCAGTACTTC,CASSHGGLEQYF
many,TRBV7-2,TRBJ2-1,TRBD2,TGTGCCAGCAGCTTAGTTCCTAGCGGGGGGTTAATTGACAATGAGCAGTTCTTC,CASSLVPSGGLIDNEQFF
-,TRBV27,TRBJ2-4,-,TGTGCCAGCAGTTTATCTTCGTCAGGCCTAGCCAAAAACATTCAGTACTTC,CASSLSSSGLAKNIQYF
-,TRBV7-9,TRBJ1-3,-,TGTGCCCTTGGGGGAAACACCATATATTTT,CALGGNTIYF
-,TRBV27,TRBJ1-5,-,TGTGCCAGTACGGGAGGACACAATCAGCCCCAGCATTTT,CASTGGHNQPQHF
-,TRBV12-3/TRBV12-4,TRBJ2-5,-,TGTGCCAGCACCAATCCGGAGGGGTCTTCGCGGTCCCAGTACTTC,CASTNPEGSSRSQYF
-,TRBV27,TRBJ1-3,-,TGTGCCAGCAGCATCCGGGGGGGGTCTGGAAACACCATATATTTT,CASSIRGGSGNTIYF
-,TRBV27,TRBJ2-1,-,TGTGCCAGCAGTGGAACCGGGCAGGGTTACAATGAGCAGTTCTTC,CASSGTGQGYNEQFF
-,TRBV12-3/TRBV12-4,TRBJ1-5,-,TGTGCCAGCAGTTGGGGATCTGGTCAGCCCCAGCATTTT,CASSWGSGQPQHF
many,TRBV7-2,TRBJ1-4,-,TGTGCCAGCAGCTCAACAGGAGGAGCTAATGAAAAACTGTTTTTT,CASSSTGGANEKLFF
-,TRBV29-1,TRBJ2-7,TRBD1,TGCAGCGTACTACAGGGGGGTCACTACGAGCAGTACTTC,CSVLQGGHYEQYF
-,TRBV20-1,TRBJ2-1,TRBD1,TGCAGTGCTAGAGATCAGCGGGACAGGGGGGGCGTCGAGCAGTTCTTC,CSARDQRDRGGVEQFF
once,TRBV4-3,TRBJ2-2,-,TGCGCCAGCAGCCTCGGGGTTAGCGCGAACACCGGGGAGCTGTTTTTT,CASSLGVSANTGELFF
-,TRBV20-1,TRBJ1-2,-,TGTAGTGCATCAAGGGGATATGGCTACACCTTC,CSASRGYGYTF
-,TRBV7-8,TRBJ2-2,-,TGTGCCAGCAGCTACCTGACTAGGGGCACCGGGGAGCTGTTTTTT,CASSYLTRGTGELFF
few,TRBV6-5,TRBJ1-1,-,TGTGCCAGCAGTTTTACCTTGGGGGGGAGCACTGAAGCTTTCTTT,CASSFTLGGSTEAFF
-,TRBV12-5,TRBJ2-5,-,TGTGCTAGTGGTGACCCACGGGTCCGGGAAGAGACCCAGTACTTC,CASGDPRVREETQYF
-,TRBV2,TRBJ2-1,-,TGTGCCAGCAGCCGCCGGGACTTCGCTTACAATGAGCAGTTCTTC,CASSRRDFAYNEQFF
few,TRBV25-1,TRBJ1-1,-,TGTGCCAGCAGTGAAATGGGCCCGGACCAAGCTTTCTTT,CASSEMGPDQAFF
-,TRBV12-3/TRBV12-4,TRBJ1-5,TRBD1,TGTGCCACGAACAGGGGGGATCAGCCCCAGCATTTT,CATNRGDQPQHF
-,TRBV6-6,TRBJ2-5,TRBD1,TGTGCCAGCAGTTACAGGGGACAGGTCGTGACAGAGACCCAGTACTTC,CASSYRGQVVTETQYF
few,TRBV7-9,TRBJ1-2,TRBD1,TGTGCCAGCAGTGACAGGGTTTTTGGCTACACCTTC,CASSDRVFGYTF
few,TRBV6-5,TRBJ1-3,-,TGTGCCAGCAGTTACTCAGGGCCTGGAGCACCCCGCTCTGGAAACACCATATATTTT,CASSYSGPGAPRSGNTIYF
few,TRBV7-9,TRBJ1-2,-,TGTGCCAGCAGCTCCACGAGAAGAGCGATTCCCTATGGCTACACCTTC,CASSSTRRAIPYGYTF
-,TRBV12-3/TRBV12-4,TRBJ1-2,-,TGTGCCAGCACCATTTTCCCCACCCTCTCTACTAATCATAACTATGGCTACACCTTC,CASTIFPTLSTNHNYGYTF
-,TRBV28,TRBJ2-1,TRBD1,TGTGCCAGCAGTTTAACCACAGGGGGCTTATACAATGAGCAGTTCTTC,CASSLTTGGLYNEQFF
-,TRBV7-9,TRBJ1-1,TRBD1,TGTGCCAGCAGCGTTACGGACAGGGGAGAGACTGAAGCTTTCTTT,CASSVTDRGETEAFF
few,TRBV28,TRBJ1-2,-,TGTGCCAGCAGTGTACCAGGGCCTTCAGAGGGCTACACCTTC,CASSVPGPSEGYTF
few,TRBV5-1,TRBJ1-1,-,TGCGCCAGCAGCTCGTACTCTCCTCGGATAATGAACACTGAAGCTTTCTTT,CASSSYSPRIMNTEAFF
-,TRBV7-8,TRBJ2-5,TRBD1,TGTGCCAGCAGCTTAGAGGGACAGGATCAAGAGACCCAGTACTTC,CASSLEGQDQETQYF
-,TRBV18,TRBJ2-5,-,TGTGCCAGCTCACCACTCCAAGCTCGCGAGACCCAGTACTTC,CASSPLQARETQYF
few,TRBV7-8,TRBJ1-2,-,TGTGCCAGCAGCATCCGACAGAGTAACTATGGCTACACCTTC,CASSIRQSNYGYTF
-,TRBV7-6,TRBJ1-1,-,TGTGCCAGCATCGTCCCCACAGGCAACACTGAAGCTTTCTTT,CASIVPTGNTEAFF